The 17 T cell receptor beta chains reported below all come from one sample, sequenced in a study of sequential checkpoint blockade in melanoma. Sequencing was performed with immunoSEQ multiplex PCR; in TCRdb, only in-frame clones are kept and a portion is missing. The sample lists about 18,000 clones; around 76% were seen once. The treatment: randomized to nivolumab then ipilimumab (arm A) or the reverse (arm B). This material consisted of CD8+ T cells sorted from blood (inferred from file names), taken from a patient given nivolumab and ipilimumab in sequence. The receptors here all came from a human donor with melanoma.

The chain links TRBV21-1 to TRBJ2-4; TRBD2 is taken as the D call from the table, unchecked against the DNA. TRBV21-1 is marked as a pseudogene. The CDR3 runs to 17 residues. The CDR3 region is CASSKRCLRGVKNIQYF. In DNA, the CDR3 is TGTGCCAGCAGCAAACGCTGTCTCCGGGGGGTCAAAAACATTCAGTACTTC.

The rearrangement joins TRBV4-1 to TRBJ2-7; 8 bases map to TRBD1. CDR3 size: 12 residues. The V gene's germline CDR1 is MGHRA and CDR2 YSYEKL. The ends lost 5 bases at V and 6 bases at J; junction bases unmatched: 3. As DNA, the CDR3 is TGCGCCAGCAGCGTTACAGGGGGCGAGCAGTACTTC. It translates to CASSVTGGEQYF.

The chain combines TRBV19 with TRBJ1-4; no reliable D call. CDR3 length: 15 amino acids. Germline V gives CDR1 LNHDA, CDR2 SQIVND (reference sequence). Trimming cost V 3 bases and J 7 bases, with 15 bases left between them. CDR3 protein: CASSIWSPMGEKLFF. DNA of the CDR3: TGTGCCAGTAGTATCTGGAGCCCTATGGGTGAAAAACTGTTTTTT.

The gene calls are TRBV9 and TRBJ2-5, with a possible D match to TRBD2 (6 bases). The ends were cut back, 4 bases at V and 1 base at J, with 11 bases in the middle. The CDR3 runs 14 residues. The V gene's germline CDR1 is SGDLS and CDR2 YYNGEE. The CDR3 region is CASSPSGGQETQYF. CDR3 DNA sequence: TGTGCCAGCAGCCCCTCCGGGGGCCAAGAGACCCAGTACTTC.

The chain has TRBV19 and TRBJ1-1; D remains ambiguous. The CDR3 consists of 13 residues. The germline CDR1 and CDR2 sequences are LNHDA and SQIVND (reference sequence). The ends were cut back, 11 bases at V and 1 base at J, with 14 bases in the middle. CDR3 coding DNA: TGTGCCGCCTCTTCGCTGGCGAACACTGAAGCTTTCTTT. Translated, it gives CAASSLANTEAFF.

This chain joins TRBV27 and TRBJ1-2; tentatively, D is TRBD1 (5 bases). V was shortened by 8 bases and J by 2 bases, with 12 bases between the two germline ends. The V gene's germline CDR1 is MNHEY and CDR2 SMNVEV (reference sequence). There are 13 residues in the CDR3. CDR3 DNA: TGTGCCAGCCGGGCCGGGGGGAACTATGGCTACACCTTC. Its translation is CASRAGGNYGYTF.

This clone is a singleton in its sample. V and J are TRBV9 and TRBJ2-4; 7 positions agree with TRBD2. This CDR3 has 15 residues. The germline CDR1 and CDR2 sequences are SGDLS and YYNGEE. Trimming at V came to 0 bases and at J to 7 bases, leaving 7 bases not matched to a gene. DNA for the CDR3: TGTGCCAGCAGCGTAGAAGCCCTCGGGGGGAACATTCAGTACTTC. It is translated as CASSVEALGGNIQYF.

This chain uses TRBV7-2 with TRBJ1-6, with a tentative D call TRBD1 (5 bases). The V end was cut by 6 bases, the J end by 10 bases, with 16 bases between. From germline, CDR1 is SGHTA and CDR2 FQGNSA. This CDR3 comprises 14 residues. In DNA form, the CDR3 reads TGTGCCAGCAGTGATGATGGACGGGGGTCACCCCTCCACTTT. This sequence encodes CASSDDGRGSPLHF.

The gene calls are TRBV9 and TRBJ2-7; TRBD2 matches at 7 bases. V dropped 4 bases and J dropped 0; count of bases not matched to a gene: 7. This CDR3 contains 15 residues. Germline-derived CDR1 and CDR2 are SGDLS and YYNGEE. The CDR3 loop reads CASSPRRGSSYEQYF. The DNA of the CDR3 is TGTGCCAGCAGCCCCAGGCGGGGGAGCTCCTACGAGCAGTACTTC.

This clone was observed a handful of times. The V call is TRBV6-4, the J call TRBJ2-1; D possibly corresponds to TRBD2 (5 bases). CDR1 is MRHNA, CDR2 SNTAGT, per germline. The CDR3 totals 13 residues. V lost 3 bases, J lost 5 bases, and 8 bases lay in between. The CDR3 here is CASSESGNNEQFF. The CDR3 coding sequence is TGTGCCAGCAGTGAGTCCGGGAACAATGAGCAGTTCTTC.

The J gene is TRBJ2-1, the V gene TRBV5-1; 9 positions match TRBD2. Per the germline V gene, CDR1 is SGHRS and CDR2 is YFSETQ. The CDR3 runs to 16 residues. The ends lost 1 base at V and 7 bases at J; junction bases unmatched: 9. CDR3 nucleotides: TGCGCCAGCAGCTTGACTTTAGGCAGCGGGGGGAATGAGCAGTTCTTC. This codes for CASSLTLGSGGNEQFF.

The rearrangement joins TRBV4-3 to TRBJ2-7; D gene unclear. Trimming cost V 1 base and J 5 bases, with 9 bases left between them. From germline, CDR1 is LGHNA and CDR2 YSLEER. The CDR3 length is 13 residues. The CDR3 DNA follows: TGCGCCAGCAGCCAAGTTCTTTCAGACGAGCAGTACTTC. The encoded protein is CASSQVLSDEQYF.

V is TRBV5-4 and J is TRBJ1-1; a weak D match, TRBD1 (5 bases). The V end lost 4 bases, the J end lost 6 bases, and 7 bases lay between the germline ends. The germline V gene encodes CDR1 SGHNT and CDR2 YYREEE (reference sequence). There are 11 residues in the CDR3. The CDR3 DNA reads TGTGCCAGCAGCCAAGGGGCTGAAGCTTTCTTT. Translating it yields CASSQGAEAFF.

This sequence joins TRBV28 and TRBJ1-2; D remains unclear. Per germline, CDR1 MDHEN and CDR2 SYDVKM. Trimming stripped 5 bases from V and 4 bases from J, with 8 bases between. This CDR3 has 12 amino acids. The CDR3 loop is CASSVTGYGYTF. The CDR3 coding sequence is TGTGCCAGCAGTGTAACTGGCTATGGCTACACCTTC.

This clone was observed a handful of times. V and J are TRBV6-4 and TRBJ2-2, with D perhaps matching TRBD1 (5 bases). The CDR3 loop spans 15 amino acids. Germline V gene lookup returns CDR1 MRHNA and CDR2 SNTAGT. Trimming left V 0 bases short and J 8 bases short, with 13 bases between. CDR3 protein: CASSDSTQAAGELFF. The CDR3 DNA sequence: TGTGCCAGCAGTGACTCGACACAGGCCGCTGGGGAGCTGTTTTTT.

V usage is TRBV4-3 and J usage is TRBJ2-7; tentative D call: TRBD2 (6 bases). V was cut by 2 bases and J by 1 base, with 12 bases left in between. The germline V gene encodes CDR1 LGHNA and CDR2 YSLEER. This CDR3 comprises 15 residues. CDR3 DNA sequence: TGCGCCAGCAGCCAATTTGGAGGGAGTTCCTACGAGCAGTACTTC. Translation gives CASSQFGGSSYEQYF.

This chain links TRBV5-1 with TRBJ2-4, with D perhaps matching TRBD2 (6 bases). Germline CDR1 SGHRS, CDR2 YFSETQ. The ends were cut back, 1 base at V and 0 bases at J, with 14 bases in the middle. The length of the CDR3 is 17 residues. The CDR3 DNA sequence: TGCGCCAGCAGCTTGAACCGGGAGAAATTAGCCAAAAACATTCAGTACTTC. Translation gives CASSLNREKLAKNIQYF.